The source of this TCR beta chain is a study of T cell clonotyping in hematopoietic cell transplantation. The protocol was immunoSEQ multiplex PCR, while the TCRdb copy is restricted to in-frame clones and leaves out a portion. The sample records about 12,000 clones, less than 95% being singletons. The CDR3 contains 14 residues. Germline V CDR1 and CDR2: LNHNV, YYDKDF (reference sequence). V lost 5 bases, J lost 5 bases, and 15 bases lay in between. Sequenced material: peripheral blood mononuclear cells. The rearrangement joins TRBV15 to TRBJ1-2; tentatively, D is TRBD1 (6 bases). This sequence originates from a woman between 50 and 59 years old in good health. Some clones in this sample may be carry-over from other donors' samples. The CDR3 region has the DNA TGTGCCACCAGCCTTAGGGTGACAGGTTATGGCTACACCTTC. It codes for CATSLRVTGYGYTF. Full variable domain (remainder filled in from reference TRBV15 and TRBJ1-2): DAMVIQNPRYQVTQFGKPVTLSCSQTLNHNVMYWYQQKSSQAPKLLFHYYDKDFNNEADTPDNFQSRRPNTSFCFLDIRSPGLGDTAMYLCATSLRVTGYGYTFGSGTRLTVV.